This T cell receptor beta chain was observed in a study of cytomegalovirus exposure and HLA in healthy donors. Study-level background: HLA-typed donors were the source of approximately 80 million unique TCRs held in an early data release.

PCR amplification relied on 60 Vbeta primers (plus 13 Jbeta primers). The data were produced by immunoSEQ multiplex PCR, yet TCRdb's version contains in-frame clones alone and is incomplete. The sample contains around 180,000 clones, roughly 88% of which appear only once. Details on this clone: Its antigen is undetermined.

General study findings and limits: Rates of TCR association differed by HLA locus in a later analysis, with DRB1 highest and HLA-C lowest. As a later analysis showed, several of the most significant clusters appeared to be linked to common viral pathogens. Associated with cytomegalovirus, according to the listing, were around 160 TCR beta chains.

CDR1 SGHDN and CDR2 FVKESK come from the germline V gene. This CDR3 contains 18 residues. Trimming at V came to 0 bases and at J to 4 bases, leaving 12 bases not matched to a gene. V usage is TRBV14 and J usage is TRBJ2-1; 7 nucleotides align to TRBD2. The sequenced material came from PBMCs. This TCR derives from a boy between 2 and 10 years old in good health and CMV-seronegative. CDR3 nucleotide sequence: TGTGCCAGCAGCCAAGATTTACTGGCGGGAGCTCGATACAATGAGCAGTTCTTC. It codes for CASSQDLLAGARYNEQFF.